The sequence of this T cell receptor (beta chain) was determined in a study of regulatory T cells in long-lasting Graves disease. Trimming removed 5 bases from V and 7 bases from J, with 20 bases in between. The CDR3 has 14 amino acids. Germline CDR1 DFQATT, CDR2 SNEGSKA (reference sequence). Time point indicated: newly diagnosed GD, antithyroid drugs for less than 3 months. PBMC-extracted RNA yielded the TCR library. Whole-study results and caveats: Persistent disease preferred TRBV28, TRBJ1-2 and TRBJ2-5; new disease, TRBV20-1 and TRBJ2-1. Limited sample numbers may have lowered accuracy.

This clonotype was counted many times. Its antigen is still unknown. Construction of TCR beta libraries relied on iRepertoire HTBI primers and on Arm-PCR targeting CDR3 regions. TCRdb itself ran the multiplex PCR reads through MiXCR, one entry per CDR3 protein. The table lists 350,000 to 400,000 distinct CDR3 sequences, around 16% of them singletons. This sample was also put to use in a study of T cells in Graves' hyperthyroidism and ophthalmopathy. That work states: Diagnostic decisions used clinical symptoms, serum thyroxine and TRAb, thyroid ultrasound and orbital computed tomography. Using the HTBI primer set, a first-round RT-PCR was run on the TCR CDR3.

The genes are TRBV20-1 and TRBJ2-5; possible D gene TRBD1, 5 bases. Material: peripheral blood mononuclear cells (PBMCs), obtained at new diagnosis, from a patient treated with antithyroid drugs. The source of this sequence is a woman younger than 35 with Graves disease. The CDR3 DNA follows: TGCAGTGCTCCCCCCGTCCTAGGGGAAGGGACCCAGTACTTC. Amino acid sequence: CSAPPVLGEGTQYF.